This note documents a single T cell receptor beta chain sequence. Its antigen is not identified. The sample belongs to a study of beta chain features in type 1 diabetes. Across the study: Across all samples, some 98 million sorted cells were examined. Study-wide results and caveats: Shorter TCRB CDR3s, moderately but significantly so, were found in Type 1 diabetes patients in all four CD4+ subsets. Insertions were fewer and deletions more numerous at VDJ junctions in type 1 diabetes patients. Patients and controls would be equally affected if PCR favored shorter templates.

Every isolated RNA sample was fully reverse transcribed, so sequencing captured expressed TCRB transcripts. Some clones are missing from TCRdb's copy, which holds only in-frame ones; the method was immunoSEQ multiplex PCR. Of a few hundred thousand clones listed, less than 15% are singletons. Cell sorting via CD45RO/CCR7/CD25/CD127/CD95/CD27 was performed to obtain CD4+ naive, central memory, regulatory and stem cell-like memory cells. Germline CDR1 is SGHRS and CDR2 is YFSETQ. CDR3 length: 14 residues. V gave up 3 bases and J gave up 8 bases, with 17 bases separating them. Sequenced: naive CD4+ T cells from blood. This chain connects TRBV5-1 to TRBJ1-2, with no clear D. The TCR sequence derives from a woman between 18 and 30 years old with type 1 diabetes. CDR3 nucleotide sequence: TGCGCCAGCAGCTCTACCTTGCGAGTTACGGGCTACACCTTC. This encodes CASSSTLRVTGYTF.